Below, 2 T cell receptor beta chains from the same sample are listed, as sequenced in a study of T cell responses to AZD1222 COVID-19 vaccine. Libraries were prepared by immunoSEQ multiplex PCR; TCRdb keeps only in-frame clonotypes and omits some of them. The table shows roughly 100,000 clones, with about 90% occurring only once. This material consisted of peripheral blood, taken on day 0 of AZD1222 vaccination. These receptors were taken from an adult in good health.

This clone came up once. The chain has TRBV28 and TRBJ2-5; 7 bases are a match to TRBD1. The ends lost 5 bases at V and 5 bases at J; junction bases unmatched: 5. Per the germline V gene, CDR1 is MDHEN and CDR2 is SYDVKM. CDR3 length: 13 residues. The CDR3 region has the DNA TGTGCCAGCAGTCCCGGACAGGTGGAGACCCAGTACTTC. It yields the protein CASSPGQVETQYF. Full variable domain (remainder filled in from reference TRBV28 and TRBJ2-5): DVKVTQSSRYLVKRTGEKVFLECVQDMDHENMFWYRQDPGLGLRLIYFSYDVKMKEKGDIPEGYSVSREKKERFSLILESASTNQTSMYLCASSPGQVETQYFGPGTRLLVL.

The V gene is TRBV3-1 (or the pseudogene TRBV3-2), the J gene TRBJ2-7, with D perhaps matching TRBD1 (6 bases). From germline, CDR1 is LGHDT and CDR2 YNNKEL (reference sequence). Trimming shortened V by 7 bases and J by 2 bases, and 24 bases separated the two germline ends. The CDR3 runs 17 residues. CDR3 sequence: CASKWMLGQTYTYEQYF. The CDR3 nucleotides are TGTGCCAGCAAATGGATGTTAGGACAGACCTATACCTACGAGCAGTACTTC.